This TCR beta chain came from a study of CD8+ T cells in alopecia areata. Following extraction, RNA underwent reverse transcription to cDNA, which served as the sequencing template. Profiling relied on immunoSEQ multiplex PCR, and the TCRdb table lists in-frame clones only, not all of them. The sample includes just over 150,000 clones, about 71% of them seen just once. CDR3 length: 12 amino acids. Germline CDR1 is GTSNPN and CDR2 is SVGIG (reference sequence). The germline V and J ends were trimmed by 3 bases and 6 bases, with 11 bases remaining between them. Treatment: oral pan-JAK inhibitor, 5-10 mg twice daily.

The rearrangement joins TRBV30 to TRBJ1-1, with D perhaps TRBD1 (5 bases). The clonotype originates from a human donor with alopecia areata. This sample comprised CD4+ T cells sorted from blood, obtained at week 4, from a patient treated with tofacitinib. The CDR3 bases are TGTGCCTGGAGGCGGGGAGGGGCTGAAGCTTTCTTT. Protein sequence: CAWRRGGAEAFF.